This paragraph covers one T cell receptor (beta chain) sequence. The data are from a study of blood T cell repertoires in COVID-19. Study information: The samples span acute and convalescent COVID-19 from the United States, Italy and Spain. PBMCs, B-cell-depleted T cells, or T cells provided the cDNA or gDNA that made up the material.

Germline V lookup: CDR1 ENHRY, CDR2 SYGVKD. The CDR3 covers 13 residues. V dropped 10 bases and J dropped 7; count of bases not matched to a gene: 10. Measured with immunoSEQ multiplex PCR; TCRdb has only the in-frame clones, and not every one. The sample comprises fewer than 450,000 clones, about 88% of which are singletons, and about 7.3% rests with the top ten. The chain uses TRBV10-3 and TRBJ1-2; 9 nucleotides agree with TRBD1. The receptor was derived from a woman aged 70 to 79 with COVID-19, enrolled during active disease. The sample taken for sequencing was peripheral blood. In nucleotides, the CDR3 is TGTGCCACCGAGACAGGGGGTCTCGGTGGCTACACCTTC. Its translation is CATETGGLGGYTF.